This record concerns one TCR beta chain sequence. The antigen is undetermined. With V trimmed by 6 bases and J by 11 bases, 9 bases remained unmatched. There are 13 residues in the CDR3. Germline assignment: CDR1 MNHEY and CDR2 SVGEGT. The data were taken from a study of post-analysis software for immune sequencing data. Regarding the study as a whole: TRBV segments more frequent in patients than in controls numbered a few and included TRBV5-6, TRBV5-1 and TRBV20-1.

The authors incorporated unique molecular identifiers into the TCR beta cDNA libraries. Each CDR3 protein is one row after TCRdb ran MiXCR on the PCR reads. This table has about 820,000 distinct CDR3 sequences, roughly 58% appearing once. Material for sequencing was blood. The chain carries TRBV6-2 or TRBV6-3 and TRBJ2-1; 8 nucleotides agree with TRBD1. This TCR came from a girl aged 10 to 17 with multiple sclerosis. This chain's CDR3 is CASSSFRQGQQFF. The CDR3 DNA reads TGTGCCAGCAGCTCCTTCAGACAGGGGCAGCAGTTCTTC.